This T cell receptor beta chain derives from a study of blood T cells in healthy people across ages. A sample-barcoded 5' primer and a J-beta primer mix were used in a second PCR of roughly 6 to 11 cycles. Each CDR3 protein gets one entry after TCRdb re-called the 5' RACE reads with MiXCR. The table records approximately 830,000 distinct CDR3 sequences, about 62% of them present only once. V was cut by 3 bases and J by 2 bases, with 8 bases left in between. The CDR3 is made up of 14 amino acids. Looked up from germline, CDR1 is SGHKS and CDR2 is YYEKEE (reference sequence). Study findings and constraints: Diversity estimated from one million T cells was considered an underestimate.

A note on this clonotype: Antigen specificity is unknown.

Each sample used at least 6 million PBMCs. The sequence came from a man in his thirties or forties in good health. Material: blood. V is TRBV5-5 and J is TRBJ1-4, with D possibly matching TRBD1 (5 bases). The CDR3 nucleotides are TGTGCCAGCAGCTCCAGGGATACTAATGAAAAACTGTTTTTT. This gives the protein CASSSRDTNEKLFF. Supplemented by reference TRBV5-5 and TRBJ1-4, the full variable domain reads DAGVTQSPTHLIKTRGQQVTLRCSPISGHKSVSWYQQVLGQGPQFIFQYYEKEERGRGNFPDRFSARQFPNYSSELNVNALLLGDSALYLCASSSRDTNEKLFFGSGTQLSVL.